Below are 2 T cell receptor beta chains sequenced from a single sample in a study of a mutant IDH1 vaccine in newly diagnosed glioma. Their specific antigens are unknown. Stated time point: week 47, end of study. A 20-mer mutant IDH1 peptide at 300 ug was injected subcutaneously with topical imiquimod. Libraries were prepared by immunoSEQ multiplex PCR; TCRdb keeps only in-frame clonotypes and omits some of them. The data contain some 42,000 clones, 82% of them singletons. This material consisted of PBMCs, taken from a glioma patient whose treatment included an IDH1 peptide vaccine. The receptors were gathered from a young man with glioma. Some clones in this sample may be carry-over from other donors' samples.

The chain couples TRBV19 to TRBJ2-6, with D possibly matching TRBD2 (5 bases). The ends were cut back, 9 bases at V and 0 bases at J, with 12 bases in the middle. This CDR3 is 15 amino acids long. Germline loops: CDR1 LNHDA, CDR2 SQIVND (reference sequence). CDR3 sequence (DNA): TGTGCCAGCCGCAGCGGAAGCTCTGGGGCCAACGTCCTGACTTTC. Translated, it gives CASRSGSSGANVLTF. The whole variable domain, remainder taken from reference TRBV19 and TRBJ2-6, is DGGITQSPKYLFRKEGQNVTLSCEQNLNHDAMYWYRQDPGQGLRLIYYSQIVNDFQKGDIAEGYSVSREKKESFPLTVTSAQKNPTAFYLCASRSGSSGANVLTFGAGSRLTVL.

Only a few counts were recorded for this clone. The chain joins TRBV6-6 to TRBJ2-7, with 7 bases that match TRBD1. Unmatched junction bases numbered 4, after V lost 11 bases and J lost 0 bases. CDR3 size: 12 residues. The germline gives CDR1 MNHNY, CDR2 SVGAGI (reference sequence). The CDR3, as DNA: TGTGCCGCTCGGGACAGCTCCTACGAGCAGTACTTC. This encodes CAARDSSYEQYF.